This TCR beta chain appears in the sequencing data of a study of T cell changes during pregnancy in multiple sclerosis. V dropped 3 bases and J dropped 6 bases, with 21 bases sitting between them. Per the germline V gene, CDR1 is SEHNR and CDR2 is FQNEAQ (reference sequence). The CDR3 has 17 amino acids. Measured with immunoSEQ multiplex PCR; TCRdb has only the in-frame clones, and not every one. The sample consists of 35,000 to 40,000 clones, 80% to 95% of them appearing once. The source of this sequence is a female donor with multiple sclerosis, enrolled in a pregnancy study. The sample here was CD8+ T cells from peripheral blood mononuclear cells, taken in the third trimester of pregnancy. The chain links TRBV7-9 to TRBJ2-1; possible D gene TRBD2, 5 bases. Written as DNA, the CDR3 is TGTGCCAGCAGCTTCCTACCACCGGGAACCCAGAGCAATGAGCAGTTCTTC. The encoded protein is CASSFLPPGTQSNEQFF. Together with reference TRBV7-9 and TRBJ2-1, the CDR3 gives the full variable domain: DTGVSQNPRHKITKRGQNVTFRCDPISEHNRLYWYRQTLGQGPEFLTYFQNEAQLEKSRLLSDRFSAERPKGSFSTLEIQRTEQGDSAMYLCASSFLPPGTQSNEQFFGPGTRLTVL.